This T cell receptor beta chain appears in the sequencing data of a study of T-cell reconstitution after alpha-beta-depleted transplantation in children. General observations from the study: In some patients, recipient T cells and intrathymic progenitors surviving conditioning explained high day-60 diversity. A year post-transplant, T-cell counts and diversity derived mostly from newly produced T cells. Alpha-beta T cells about two months after transplant reportedly derived from several hundred expanded graft clones.

The table lists this clonotype with a few counts. Its target is not known. V lost 0 bases, J lost 3 bases, and 15 bases lay in between. This CDR3 spans 15 amino acids. Per the germline V gene, CDR1 is DFQATT and CDR2 is SNEGSKA (reference sequence). The library targeted TCRbeta and was prepared with unique molecular identifiers. TCRdb ran MiXCR on the PCR reads and lists one entry per CDR3 protein. Counted here are around 270,000 distinct CDR3 sequences, roughly 9.1% occurring once; the ten biggest clones make up approximately 7.6%. The chain uses TRBV20-1 and TRBJ2-7; either TRBD1 or TRBD2 may supply D (7 bases each). The sequences come from PBMCs, collected before TCRalphabeta/CD19-depleted stem cell transplant. The sequence derives from a boy younger than two with acute myeloid leukemia, due to receive a stem cell transplant. CDR3 region: CSARDLRGGDYEQYF. For the CDR3, the DNA is TGCAGTGCTAGAGATCTCAGGGGGGGGGACTACGAGCAGTACTTC.